This T cell receptor (beta chain) was recovered during a study of cytomegalovirus exposure and HLA in healthy donors. Study at large: An earlier analysis identified 120 million or so unique TCR beta sequences in approximately 190 million T cells.

Both 60 Vbeta primers and 13 Jbeta primers went into the PCR. The assay was immunoSEQ multiplex PCR, and TCRdb's table has in-frame clones only and misses some. The table includes 35,000 to 40,000 clones, 74% detected once. Concerning this clone itself: The antigen is not known.

Study-level results: Analyses of presence/absence relied on an assumption of roughly uniform sequencing depth across donors. In vitro assays verified that a few CMV-associated chains recognized CMV antigens specifically. The dataset shows that most TCR sequences were rare, while some public TCRs occurred in many donors.

Trimming at V came to 5 bases and at J to 2 bases, leaving 3 bases not matched to a gene. Germline CDR1 and CDR2: MNHNY and SVGAGI (reference sequence). CDR3 length equals 14 residues. This sequence joins TRBV6-6 and TRBJ2-7; TRBD1 matches at 10 bases. The source is a man in his thirties or forties in good health and CMV-seronegative. The specimen sequenced was PBMCs. CDR3 sequence reads: CASSPGQGAYEQYF. The CDR3 nucleotides are TGTGCCAGCAGTCCTGGACAGGGGGCCTACGAGCAGTACTTC.